Below are 32 T cell receptor beta chains sequenced from a single sample in a study of blood T cell repertoires in COVID-19. Here immunoSEQ multiplex PCR was the method, and the copy in TCRdb shows in-frame clones only, minus some. The table shows about 380,000 clones, with 70% to 85% occurring only once. Source material: peripheral blood. The receptors were gathered from a human donor with acute or convalescent COVID-19. The donor label of this sample is uncertain.

This clone has just one count. The rearrangement joins TRBV11-2 to TRBJ2-1; 10 nucleotides line up with TRBD2. CDR3 length: 15 amino acids. CDR1 and CDR2 from the germline V gene are SGHAT and FQNNGV. The J segment lost 7 bases and the V segment lost 4 bases, leaving 7 bases of the junction unmatched. The CDR3 loop is CASSSLAGVGNEQFF. DNA for the CDR3: TGTGCCAGCAGCTCCCTAGCGGGAGTAGGAAATGAGCAGTTCTTC. Filled out from reference TRBV11-2 and TRBJ2-1, the complete variable domain reads EAGVAQSPRYKIIEKRQSVAFWCNPISGHATLYWYQQILGQGPKLLIQFQNNGVVDDSQLPKDRFSAERLKGVDSTLKIQPAKLEDSAVYLCASSSLAGVGNEQFFGPGTRLTVL.

This rearrangement joins TRBV19 to TRBJ2-1; D possibly corresponds to TRBD2 (6 bases). CDR3 length equals 14 residues. Per germline, CDR1 LNHDA and CDR2 SQIVND (reference sequence). V was clipped by 3 bases and J by 9 bases, with 15 bases between them. Here the CDR3 DNA reads TGTGCCAGTAGTATCCTAGTGAGGGGAGGTGAGCAGTTCTTC. This translates into CASSILVRGGEQFF.

This sequence joins TRBV19 and TRBJ2-7, with a weak D call TRBD2 (6 bases). The V end lost 3 bases, the J end lost 3 bases, and 15 bases lay between the germline ends. The CDR3 is 15 residues long. Germline V gene lookup returns CDR1 LNHDA and CDR2 SQIVND (reference sequence). Here the CDR3 DNA reads TGTGCCAGTAGTATGGTAGGAAGGGGAGGCTACGAGCAGTACTTC. It translates to CASSMVGRGGYEQYF.

The CDR3 DNA reads TGTGCCACCAGCCCTTGGGACAGGGCCGGGGGCACTGAAGCTTTCTTT. It encodes CATSPWDRAGGTEAFF. The chain joins TRBV15 to TRBJ1-1, with 9 bases that match TRBD1. Germline CDR1 and CDR2: LNHNV and YYDKDF (reference sequence). Trimming at V came to 5 bases and at J to 4 bases, leaving 11 bases not matched to a gene. The length of the CDR3 is 16 residues.

J is TRBJ2-7 and V is TRBV30, with 11 bases lining up with TRBD1. Germline-derived CDR1 and CDR2 are GTSNPN and SVGIG (reference sequence). This CDR3 has 14 residues. The V and J ends lost 2 bases and 7 bases, in that order; junction bases with no gene match: 7. CDR3 sequence reads: CAWSLGQGAYEQYF. The CDR3 DNA is TGTGCCTGGAGTCTCGGACAGGGGGCGTATGAGCAGTACTTC.

This clone showed up just a few times. This chain links TRBV25-1 with TRBJ2-5, with D possibly being TRBD1 (8 bases). V lost 6 bases and J 4 bases, leaving 12 bases between the germline ends. CDR3 length equals 13 residues. Germline V gives CDR1 MGHDK, CDR2 SYGVNS. For the CDR3, the DNA is TGTGCCAGCAGCCACAGGGGGGGAGAGACCCAGTACTTC. Encoded protein: CASSHRGGETQYF.

The rearrangement joins TRBV15 to TRBJ1-6; 8 nucleotides align to TRBD1. CDR1 LNHNV and CDR2 YYDKDF come from the germline V gene (reference sequence). CDR3 length: 15 amino acids. V lost 5 bases and J lost 7; bases outside the gene matches: 7. The CDR3 DNA is TGTGCCACCAGCCGAAGGACAGGGTCAAATTCACCCCTCCACTTT. Its translation: CATSRRTGSNSPLHF.

The chain has TRBV6-5 and TRBJ2-1; 10 nucleotides agree with TRBD1. This CDR3 contains 15 residues. Germline V CDR1 and CDR2: MNHEY, SVGAGI. V was clipped by 4 bases and J by 4 bases; unmatched bases: 4. The CDR3 DNA reads as TGTGCCAGCAGTTGGGACAGGGGCAGTTACAATGAGCAGTTCTTC. Translation: CASSWDRGSYNEQFF.

The chain uses TRBV6-6 and TRBJ2-1; 9 bases match TRBD2. Trimming at V came to 6 bases and at J to 6 bases, leaving 9 bases not matched to a gene. From germline, CDR1 is MNHNY and CDR2 SVGAGI (reference sequence). The CDR3 has 15 residues. CDR3 nucleotides: TGTGCCAGCAGGGGGACTAGCATTTGGGGCAATGAGCAGTTCTTC. Its protein is CASRGTSIWGNEQFF.

The chain employs TRBV15 and TRBJ1-1; the D gene is possibly TRBD1 (6 bases). From germline, CDR1 is LNHNV and CDR2 YYDKDF (reference sequence). CDR3 length: 17 amino acids. Deletions cut 2 bases from V and 0 bases from J, with 16 bases between. CDR3 DNA: TGTGCCACCAGCAGACTTTGGGGGCAGGGCGTGAACACTGAAGCTTTCTTT. Protein: CATSRLWGQGVNTEAFF.

The chain joins TRBV5-1 to TRBJ1-1, with TRBD1 matching over 7 bases. Germline-derived CDR1 and CDR2 are SGHRS and YFSETQ. This CDR3 contains 14 residues. Trimming took 4 bases from V and 1 from J; bases not matched to a gene: 4. CDR3 in amino acids: CASSQGTENTEAFF. In nucleotides, the CDR3 is TGCGCCAGCAGCCAAGGGACAGAGAACACTGAAGCTTTCTTT.

The rearrangement uses TRBV2 and TRBJ1-2; D gene ambiguous. The germline CDR1 and CDR2 sequences are SNHLY and FYNNEI. V was trimmed by 2 bases and J by 3 bases, leaving 7 bases between them. This CDR3 has 13 residues. CDR3 in DNA: TGTGCCAGCAGTGAACAGAACGACTATGGCTACACCTTC. Translating gives CASSEQNDYGYTF.

The V call is TRBV2, the J call TRBJ1-5; 7 nucleotides align to TRBD1. The V and J ends lost 6 bases and 7 bases, in that order; junction bases with no gene match: 6. The CDR3 has 13 amino acids. Germline assignment: CDR1 SNHLY and CDR2 FYNNEI. The DNA for the CDR3 is TGTGCCAGCAGACGACAGGGTGGCCAGCCCCAGCATTTT. Translation: CASRRQGGQPQHF.

This chain joins TRBV5-1 and TRBJ2-1; 11 nucleotides line up with TRBD2. The germline V gene has CDR1 SGHRS and CDR2 YFSETQ. The CDR3 is made up of 16 amino acids. Trimming at V came to 4 bases and at J to 4 bases, leaving 7 bases not matched to a gene. For the CDR3, the DNA is TGCGCCAGCAGCGGGGGACTAGCGGCCCTATACAATGAGCAGTTCTTC. It is translated as CASSGGLAALYNEQFF.

J is TRBJ1-5 and V is TRBV7-2; TRBD1 matches 9 bases. Unmatched junction bases numbered 3, after V lost 5 bases and J lost 7 bases. CDR3 length: 13 residues. Germline V lookup: CDR1 SGHTA, CDR2 FQGNSA. The CDR3 is CASSRTGVQPQHF. CDR3 DNA sequence: TGTGCCAGCAGCAGGACAGGGGTGCAGCCCCAGCATTTT.

V is TRBV5-1 and J is TRBJ2-2; 9 nucleotides line up with TRBD1. The trim removed 4 bases at V and 5 bases at J, leaving 6 bases unmatched. CDR3 length equals 15 residues. CDR1 and CDR2 (germline): SGHRS, YFSETQ. The CDR3 here is CASSLGTGPTGELFF. DNA for the CDR3: TGCGCCAGCAGCCTTGGGACAGGGCCGACCGGGGAGCTGTTTTTT.

V gene TRBV28 combines with J gene TRBJ2-7; tentatively, D is TRBD1 (6 bases). There are 12 residues in the CDR3. The V and J ends lost 6 bases and 6 bases respectively, with 12 bases between them. CDR1 and CDR2 from the germline V gene are MDHEN and SYDVKM. This CDR3 reads CASRNRAREQYF. The CDR3, as DNA: TGTGCCAGCAGGAACAGGGCACGCGAGCAGTACTTC. Combining the CDR3 with reference TRBV28 and TRBJ2-7 gives the whole variable domain DVKVTQSSRYLVKRTGEKVFLECVQDMDHENMFWYRQDPGLGLRLIYFSYDVKMKEKGDIPEGYSVSREKKERFSLILESASTNQTSMYLCASRNRAREQYFGPGTRLTVT.

The CDR3 spells CASSLAGSYNEQFF. The CDR3 DNA reads TGTGCCAGCAGTTTAGCCGGCTCCTACAATGAGCAGTTCTTC. The rearrangement uses TRBV27 and TRBJ2-1; no firm D call. Trimming removed 2 bases from V and 0 bases from J, with 5 bases in between. There are 14 residues in the CDR3. The germline V gene has CDR1 MNHEY and CDR2 SMNVEV (reference sequence).

The rearrangement links TRBV11-2 to TRBJ2-6; D remains ambiguous. The CDR3 totals 14 residues. Trimming removed 8 bases from V and 4 bases from J, with 12 bases in between. Germline V gene data show CDR1 as SGHAT and CDR2 as FQNNGV. Here the CDR3 reads CASSLEYGANVLTF. The DNA for the CDR3 is TGTGCCAGCTCCCTGGAGTACGGGGCCAACGTCCTGACTTTC.

This chain joins TRBV28 and TRBJ1-4; 10 nucleotides agree with TRBD1. The length of the CDR3 is 15 residues. V lost 3 bases to trimming and J lost 6 bases; unmatched junction nucleotides: 4. From germline, CDR1 is MDHEN and CDR2 SYDVKM. CDR3 sequence: CASSFGGQGHEKLFF. CDR3 nucleotide sequence: TGTGCCAGCAGTTTTGGGGGACAGGGGCATGAAAAACTGTTTTTT.

The rearrangement links TRBV27 to TRBJ1-2, with D possibly matching TRBD1 (6 bases). The CDR3 length is 12 residues. The ends were cut back, 9 bases at V and 6 bases at J, with 14 bases in the middle. CDR1 and CDR2 (germline): MNHEY, SMNVEV (reference sequence). CDR3 sequence reads: CASSRGGNGYTF. CDR3 sequence (DNA): TGTGCCAGTTCAAGGGGGGGAAATGGCTACACCTTC.

The chain combines TRBV18 with TRBJ2-7, with D possibly being TRBD1 (7 bases). V lost 6 bases and J 5 bases, leaving 14 bases between the germline ends. Germline CDR1 and CDR2: KGHSH and LQKENI. This CDR3 has 13 amino acids. Here the CDR3 DNA reads TGTGCCAGCTCCTTCACCAGGGGGGACGAGCAGTACTTC. Its translation is CASSFTRGDEQYF.

Details on this clone: The same CDR3 can be traced to other DNA sequences in this sample. The chain joins TRBV6-5 to TRBJ1-1; D is undetermined. Looked up from germline, CDR1 is MNHEY and CDR2 is SVGAGI. The CDR3 is 13 amino acids. The V and J ends lost 6 bases and 1 base respectively, with 9 bases between them. CDR3 nucleotides: TGTGCCAGCAGGGGAGGGAGGAACACTGAAGCTTTCTTT. This encodes CASRGGRNTEAFF.

The V call is TRBV6-5, the J call TRBJ2-1; the D gene is possibly TRBD2 (7 bases). Germline V lookup: CDR1 MNHEY, CDR2 SVGAGI. The V end lost 7 bases, the J end lost 0 bases, and 10 bases lay between the germline ends. This CDR3 is 14 amino acids long. The CDR3 coding sequence is TGTGCCAGCAAGCGGGACAACTCCTACAATGAGCAGTTCTTC. This translates into CASKRDNSYNEQFF.

This clone was seen a few times. This rearrangement joins TRBV5-4 to TRBJ2-2, with D uncertain. The germline gives CDR1 SGHNT, CDR2 YYREEE (reference sequence). The CDR3 is made up of 14 amino acids. With 0 bases removed from V and 1 base from J, the gap between germline ends came to 4 bases. In DNA, the CDR3 is TGTGCCAGCAGCTTGGTCAAGAACACCGGGGAGCTGTTTTTT. Encoded protein: CASSLVKNTGELFF.

The CDR3 region is CASSVHQGSGYTF. DNA for the CDR3: TGTGCCAGTAGTGTCCACCAGGGGAGTGGCTACACCTTC. V is TRBV19 and J is TRBJ1-2, with D possibly TRBD1 on 6 matching bases. V was shortened by 5 bases and J by 7 bases, with 14 bases between the two germline ends. This CDR3 spans 13 amino acids. The V gene's germline CDR1 is LNHDA and CDR2 SQIVND (reference sequence).

The genes are TRBV5-1 and TRBJ2-7, with D uncertain. In germline, CDR1 is SGHRS, CDR2 YFSETQ. Trimming removed 4 bases from V and 2 bases from J, with 19 bases in between. The CDR3 spans 16 residues. The CDR3 DNA is TGCGCCAGCAGCGGCAGAACACCCGTAAACACCTACGAGCAGTACTTC. As protein: CASSGRTPVNTYEQYF.

The V gene is TRBV10-1, the J gene TRBJ1-5; D ambiguous. The V end was cut by 4 bases, the J end by 7 bases, with 11 bases between. The CDR3 runs 13 residues. Germline assignment: CDR1 WNHNN and CDR2 SYGVQD (reference sequence). CDR3 DNA sequence: TGCGCCAGCAGTGGTAGCCCCGGGCAGCCCCAGCATTTT. Translating gives CASSGSPGQPQHF.

The chain combines TRBV27 with TRBJ1-2; D may be TRBD1 (6 bases). This CDR3 comprises 14 residues. Germline V gene sequence: CDR1 MNHEY, CDR2 SMNVEV (reference sequence). The ends were cut back, 5 bases at V and 3 bases at J, with 13 bases in the middle. CDR3 nucleotide sequence: TGTGCCAGCAGTCCGCCGGGGGGCTACTATGGCTACACCTTC. Translated, it gives CASSPPGGYYGYTF.

The rearrangement uses TRBV28 and TRBJ1-1; D is unresolved. The CDR3 length is 16 residues. Germline V gene data show CDR1 as MDHEN and CDR2 as SYDVKM. V gave up 2 bases and J gave up 2 bases, with 15 bases separating them. CDR3 residues: CASSLIIERANTEAFF. The DNA for the CDR3 is TGTGCCAGCAGTTTAATTATAGAGAGGGCAAACACTGAAGCTTTCTTT. The whole variable domain, filled in from reference TRBV28 and TRBJ1-1, reads DVKVTQSSRYLVKRTGEKVFLECVQDMDHENMFWYRQDPGLGLRLIYFSYDVKMKEKGDIPEGYSVSREKKERFSLILESASTNQTSMYLCASSLIIERANTEAFFGQGTRLTVV.

J is TRBJ2-5 and V is TRBV11-2; possible D gene TRBD1, 5 bases. The CDR3 length is 13 residues. Looked up from germline, CDR1 is SGHAT and CDR2 is FQNNGV. Trimming took off 3 bases at V and 5 bases at J, with 10 bases between the two ends. CDR3 sequence: CASSLRRAETQYF. The CDR3 DNA is TGTGCCAGCAGCTTGCGCAGGGCGGAGACCCAGTACTTC. Full variable domain (outside the CDR3, taken from reference TRBV11-2 and TRBJ2-5): EAGVAQSPRYKIIEKRQSVAFWCNPISGHATLYWYQQILGQGPKLLIQFQNNGVVDDSQLPKDRFSAERLKGVDSTLKIQPAKLEDSAVYLCASSLRRAETQYFGPGTRLLVL.

The chain links TRBV3-1 (or the pseudogene TRBV3-2) to TRBJ1-5, with TRBD1 identical over 9 bases. The germline CDR1 and CDR2 sequences are LGHDT and YNNKEL (reference sequence). Unmatched junction bases numbered 9, after V lost 6 bases and J lost 6 bases. The CDR3 covers 15 residues. CDR3 bases: TGTGCCAGCAGGCTGGACAGGGGAAGGGGTCAGCCCCAGCATTTT. Protein product: CASRLDRGRGQPQHF.